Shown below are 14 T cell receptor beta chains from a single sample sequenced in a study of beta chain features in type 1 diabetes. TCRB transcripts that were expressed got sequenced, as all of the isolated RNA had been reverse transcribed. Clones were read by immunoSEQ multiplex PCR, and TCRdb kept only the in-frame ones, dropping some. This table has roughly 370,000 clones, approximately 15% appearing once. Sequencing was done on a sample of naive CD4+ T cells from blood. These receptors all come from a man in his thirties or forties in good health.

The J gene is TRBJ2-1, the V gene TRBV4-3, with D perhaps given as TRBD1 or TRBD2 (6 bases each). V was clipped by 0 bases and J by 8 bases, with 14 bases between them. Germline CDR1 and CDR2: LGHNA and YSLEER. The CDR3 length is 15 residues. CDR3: CASSQDHRGRYEQFF. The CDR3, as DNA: TGCGCCAGCAGCCAAGATCATAGGGGGAGGTATGAGCAGTTCTTC.

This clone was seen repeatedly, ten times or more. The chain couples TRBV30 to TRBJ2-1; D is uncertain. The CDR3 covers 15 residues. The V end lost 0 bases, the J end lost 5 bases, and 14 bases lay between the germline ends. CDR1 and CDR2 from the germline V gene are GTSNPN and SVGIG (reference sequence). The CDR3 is CAWSVRPMAHNEQFF. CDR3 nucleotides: TGTGCCTGGAGTGTGCGACCCATGGCCCACAATGAGCAGTTCTTC.

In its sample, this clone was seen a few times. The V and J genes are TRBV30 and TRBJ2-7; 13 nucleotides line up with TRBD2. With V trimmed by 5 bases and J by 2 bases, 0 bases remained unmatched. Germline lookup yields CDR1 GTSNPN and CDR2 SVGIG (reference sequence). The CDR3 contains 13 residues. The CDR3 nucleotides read TGTGCCTGGGGGACTAGCGGGGCCTACGAGCAGTACGTC. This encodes CAWGTSGAYEQYV.

CDR3 nucleotide sequence: TGCGCCAGCAGCCAAGATAGGATCACAGATACGCAGTATTTT. This sequence encodes CASSQDRITDTQYF. This chain joins TRBV4-3 and TRBJ2-3; no clear D. CDR3 length: 14 residues. Trimming stripped 0 bases from V and 2 bases from J, with 6 bases between. Germline CDR1 LGHNA, CDR2 YSLEER.

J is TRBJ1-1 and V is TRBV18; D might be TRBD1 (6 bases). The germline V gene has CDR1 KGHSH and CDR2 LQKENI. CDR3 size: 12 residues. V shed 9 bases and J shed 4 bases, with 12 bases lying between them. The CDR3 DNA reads TGTGCCAGTACAGGGTTGAGCACTGAAGCTTTCTTT. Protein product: CASTGLSTEAFF.

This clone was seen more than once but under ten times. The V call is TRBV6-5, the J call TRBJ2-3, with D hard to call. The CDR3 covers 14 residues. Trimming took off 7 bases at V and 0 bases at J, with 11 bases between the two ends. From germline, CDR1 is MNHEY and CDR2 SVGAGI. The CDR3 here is CASTSRKSTDTQYF. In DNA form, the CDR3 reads TGTGCCAGCACGTCTCGCAAGAGCACAGATACGCAGTATTTT.

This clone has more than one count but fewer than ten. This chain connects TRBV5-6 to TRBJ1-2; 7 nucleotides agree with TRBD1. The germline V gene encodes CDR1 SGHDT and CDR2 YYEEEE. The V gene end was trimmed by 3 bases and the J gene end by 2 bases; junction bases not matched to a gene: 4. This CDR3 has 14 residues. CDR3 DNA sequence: TGTGCCAGCAGCTCCGGGACAGCAAACTATGGCTACACCTTC. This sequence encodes CASSSGTANYGYTF.

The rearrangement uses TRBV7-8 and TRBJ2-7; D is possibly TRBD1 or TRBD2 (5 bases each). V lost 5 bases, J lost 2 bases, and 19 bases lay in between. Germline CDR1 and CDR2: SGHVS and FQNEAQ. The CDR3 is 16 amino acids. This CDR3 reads CASSTIRGTGAYEQYF. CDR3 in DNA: TGTGCCAGCAGCACAATACGGGGCACAGGAGCCTACGAGCAGTACTTC.

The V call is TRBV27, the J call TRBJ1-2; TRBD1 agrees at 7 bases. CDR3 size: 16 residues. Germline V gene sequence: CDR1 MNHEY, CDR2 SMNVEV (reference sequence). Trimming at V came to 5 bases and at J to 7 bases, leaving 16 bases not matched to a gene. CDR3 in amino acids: CASSPPRSGGPGGYTF. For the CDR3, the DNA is TGTGCCAGCAGTCCACCACGGTCAGGGGGGCCCGGTGGCTACACCTTC.

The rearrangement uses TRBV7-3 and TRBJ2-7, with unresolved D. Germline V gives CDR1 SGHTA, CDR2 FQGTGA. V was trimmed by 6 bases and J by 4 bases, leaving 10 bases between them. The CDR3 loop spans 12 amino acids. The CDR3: CASSYDGYEQYV. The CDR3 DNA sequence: TGTGCCAGCAGTTACGACGGTTACGAGCAGTACGTC.

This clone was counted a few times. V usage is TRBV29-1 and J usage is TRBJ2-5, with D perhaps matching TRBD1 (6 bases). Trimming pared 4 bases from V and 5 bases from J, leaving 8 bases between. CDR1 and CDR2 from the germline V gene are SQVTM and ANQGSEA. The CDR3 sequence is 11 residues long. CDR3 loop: CSVGGRETQYF. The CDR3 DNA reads TGCAGCGTTGGGGGGCGGGAGACCCAGTACTTC.

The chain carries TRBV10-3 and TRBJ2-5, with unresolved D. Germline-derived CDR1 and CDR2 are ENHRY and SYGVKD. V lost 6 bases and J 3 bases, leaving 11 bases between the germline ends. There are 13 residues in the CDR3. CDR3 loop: CAISSRREETQYF. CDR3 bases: TGTGCCATCAGCAGTAGACGGGAAGAGACCCAGTACTTC.

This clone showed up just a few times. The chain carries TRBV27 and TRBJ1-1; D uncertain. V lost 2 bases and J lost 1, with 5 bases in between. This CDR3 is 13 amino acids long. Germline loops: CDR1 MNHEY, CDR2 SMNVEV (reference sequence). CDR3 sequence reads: CASSLKGNTEAFF. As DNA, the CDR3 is TGTGCCAGCAGTTTAAAGGGGAACACTGAAGCTTTCTTT.

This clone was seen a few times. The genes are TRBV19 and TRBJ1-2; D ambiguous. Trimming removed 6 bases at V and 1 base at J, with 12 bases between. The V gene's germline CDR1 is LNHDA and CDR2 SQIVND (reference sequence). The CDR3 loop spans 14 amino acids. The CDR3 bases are TGTGCCAGTAGGCCCAGTACGAGTAACTATGGCTACACCTTC. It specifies CASRPSTSNYGYTF.